The 10 T cell receptor beta chains listed next were all sequenced from one sample in a study of T cell responses to AZD1222 COVID-19 vaccine. Profiled with immunoSEQ multiplex PCR; TCRdb holds only in-frame clones, not every one. The table shows around 120,000 clones, with roughly 92% occurring only once. The source material was peripheral blood, sampled 28 days after the second AZD1222 dose. These receptors were collected from an adult who received the AZD1222 COVID-19 vaccine.

The genes are TRBV2 and TRBJ2-1, with TRBD2 as a possible D gene (6 bases). Germline values: CDR1 SNHLY, CDR2 FYNNEI. This CDR3 is 12 amino acids long. Trimming cost V 7 bases and J 8 bases, with 12 bases left between them. CDR3 DNA: TGTGCCAGCACCCAGGAGGGGTATGAGCAGTTCTTC. Translating gives CASTQEGYEQFF.

This chain links TRBV7-9 with TRBJ1-3; TRBD1 matches at 7 bases. J lost 3 bases, V lost 1 base, and 6 bases had no gene match. The CDR3 covers 16 residues. The germline CDR1 and CDR2 sequences are SEHNR and FQNEAQ (reference sequence). The CDR3 bases are TGTGCCAGCAGCTTAGAGCAGACAGGGAGTGGAAACACCATATATTTT. This encodes CASSLEQTGSGNTIYF.

Concerning this clone: An end of the junction differs from the germline gene, which may be a read error. The CDR3 DNA reads TGTGCCAGCAGCTTAGGCCAGGGGGCTACCATATTT. It specifies CASSLGQGATIF. The genes are TRBV11-2 and TRBJ1-1, with 8 bases lining up with TRBD1. Looked up from germline, CDR1 is SGHAT and CDR2 is FQNNGV. This CDR3 has 12 residues.

The chain joins TRBV18 to TRBJ2-1; no clear D. This CDR3 is 15 amino acids long. The germline gives CDR1 KGHSH, CDR2 LQKENI. Trimming stripped 1 base from V and 2 bases from J, with 9 bases between. The CDR3 bases are TGTGCCAGCTCACCACGGCTAGGAGCCTACAATGAGCAGTTCTTC. Translation: CASSPRLGAYNEQFF.

This clone was counted a single time. This chain links TRBV20-1 with TRBJ1-2; 8 nucleotides align to TRBD1. V trimming: 3 bases; J trimming: 4 bases; junction bases outside the gene matches: 4. Looked up from germline, CDR1 is DFQATT and CDR2 is SNEGSKA (reference sequence). This CDR3 is 13 amino acids long. The CDR3 is CSASGGQVYGYTF. DNA of the CDR3: TGCAGTGCTAGTGGGGGACAGGTCTATGGCTACACCTTC.

The chain recombines TRBV7-2 with TRBJ1-5, with D perhaps TRBD1 (6 bases). The germline V and J ends were trimmed by 5 bases and 2 bases, with 13 bases remaining between them. The CDR3 has 15 amino acids. Per the germline V gene, CDR1 is SGHTA and CDR2 is FQGNSA. CDR3 loop: CASSPEEGGNQPQHF. DNA for the CDR3: TGTGCCAGCAGCCCAGAGGAGGGGGGCAATCAGCCCCAGCATTTT.

J is TRBJ1-2 and V is TRBV4-3; the D is unclear. Trimming pared 0 bases from V and 2 bases from J, leaving 7 bases between. This CDR3 region has 14 residues. Germline values: CDR1 LGHNA, CDR2 YSLEER. The chain's CDR3 is CASSQDAANYGYTF. DNA for the CDR3: TGCGCCAGCAGCCAAGATGCGGCGAACTATGGCTACACCTTC.

V is TRBV9 and J is TRBJ2-6; D is unclear. The CDR3 is 15 residues long. The V gene's germline CDR1 is SGDLS and CDR2 YYNGEE. Trimming removed 1 base at V and 0 bases at J, with 5 bases between. The CDR3 DNA follows: TGTGCCAGCAGCGTAAGAGACTCTGGGGCCAACGTCCTGACTTTC. Translating gives CASSVRDSGANVLTF.

V and J are TRBV11-3 and TRBJ1-1, with TRBD1 identical over 9 bases. CDR3 length equals 15 residues. J was trimmed by 6 bases and V by 0 bases; bases with no gene match: 5. CDR1 is SGHNT, CDR2 YENEEA, per germline. The CDR3 coding sequence is TGTGCCAGCAGCTTAGATTGGACAGGGGCGGCTGAAGCTTTCTTT. Its translation: CASSLDWTGAAEAFF.

The rearrangement links TRBV11-2 to TRBJ2-2; 9 bases line up with TRBD2. Germline V gene lookup returns CDR1 SGHAT and CDR2 FQNNGV. J was trimmed by 4 bases and V by 5 bases; bases with no gene match: 2. This CDR3 has 14 residues. CDR3 residues: CASSLLAGTGELFF. In DNA, the CDR3 is TGTGCCAGCAGCCTACTAGCGGGCACCGGGGAGCTGTTTTTT.